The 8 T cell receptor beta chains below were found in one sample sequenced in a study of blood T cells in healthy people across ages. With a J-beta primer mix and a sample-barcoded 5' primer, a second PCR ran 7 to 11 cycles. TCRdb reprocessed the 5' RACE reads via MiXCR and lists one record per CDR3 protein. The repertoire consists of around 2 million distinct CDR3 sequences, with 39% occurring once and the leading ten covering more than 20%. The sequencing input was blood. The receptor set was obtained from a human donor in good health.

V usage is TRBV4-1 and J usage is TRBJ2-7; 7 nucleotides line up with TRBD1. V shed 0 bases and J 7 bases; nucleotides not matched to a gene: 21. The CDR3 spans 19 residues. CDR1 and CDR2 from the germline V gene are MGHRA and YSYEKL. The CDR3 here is CASSQDPTVGAGGLGEQYF. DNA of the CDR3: TGCGCCAGCAGCCAAGATCCAACGGTCGGGGCAGGGGGTCTGGGGGAGCAGTACTTC.

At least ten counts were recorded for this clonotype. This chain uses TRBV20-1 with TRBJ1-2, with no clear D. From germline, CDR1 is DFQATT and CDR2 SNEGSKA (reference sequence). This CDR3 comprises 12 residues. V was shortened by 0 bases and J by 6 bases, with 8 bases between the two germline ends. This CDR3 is CSARDRIDGYTF. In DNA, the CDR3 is TGCAGTGCTAGAGATCGAATTGATGGCTACACCTTC.

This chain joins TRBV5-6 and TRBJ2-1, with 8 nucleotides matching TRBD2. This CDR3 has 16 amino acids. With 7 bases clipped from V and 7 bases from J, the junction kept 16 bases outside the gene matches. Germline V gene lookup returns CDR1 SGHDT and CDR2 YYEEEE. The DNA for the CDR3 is TGTGCCAGCCACAAAGCCGGGGGGGTCGTCTGGAATGAGCAGTTCTTC. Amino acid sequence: CASHKAGGVVWNEQFF.

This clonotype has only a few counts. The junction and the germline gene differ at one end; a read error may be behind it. The CDR3 bases are TGCGCCAGCAGCTTGGCAGTGGGTAGCTCTGGGGCCAACGCCCTGACTTTC. Protein product: CASSLAVGSSGANALTF. This chain connects TRBV5-1 to TRBJ2-6; a possible D gene is TRBD1 (5 bases). The germline gives CDR1 SGHRS, CDR2 YFSETQ. The CDR3 extends over 17 amino acids. The variable domain in full, completed from reference TRBV5-1 and TRBJ2-6, reads KAGVTQTPRYLIKTRGQQVTLSCSPISGHRSVSWYQQTPGQGLQFLFEYFSETQRNKGNFPGRFSGRQFSNSRSEMNVSTLELGDSALYLCASSLAVGSSGANALTFGAGSRLTVL.

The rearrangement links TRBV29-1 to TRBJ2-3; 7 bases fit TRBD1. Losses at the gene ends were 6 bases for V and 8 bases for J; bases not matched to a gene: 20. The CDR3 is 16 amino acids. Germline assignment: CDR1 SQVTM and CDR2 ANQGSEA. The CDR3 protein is CSVETGNEPWSGTQYF. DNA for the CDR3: TGCAGCGTCGAGACAGGGAACGAGCCATGGTCAGGTACGCAGTATTTT.

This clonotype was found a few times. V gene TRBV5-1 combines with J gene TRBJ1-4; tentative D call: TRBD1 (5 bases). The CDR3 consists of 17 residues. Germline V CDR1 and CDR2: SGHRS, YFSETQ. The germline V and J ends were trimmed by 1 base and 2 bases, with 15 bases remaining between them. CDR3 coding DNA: TGCGCCAGCAGCTTGAATGGCAGGGAGGATACTAATGAAAAACTGTTTTTT. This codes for CASSLNGREDTNEKLFF.

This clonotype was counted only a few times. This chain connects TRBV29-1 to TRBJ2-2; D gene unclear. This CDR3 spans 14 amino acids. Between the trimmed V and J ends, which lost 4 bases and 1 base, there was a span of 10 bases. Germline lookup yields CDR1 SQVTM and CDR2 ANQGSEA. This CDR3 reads CSVAGRLNTGELFF. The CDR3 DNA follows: TGCAGCGTTGCGGGCAGACTGAACACCGGGGAGCTGTTTTTT.

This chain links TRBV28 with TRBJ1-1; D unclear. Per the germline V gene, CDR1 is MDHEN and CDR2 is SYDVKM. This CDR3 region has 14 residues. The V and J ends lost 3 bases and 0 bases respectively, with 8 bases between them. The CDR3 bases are TGTGCCAGCAGTTTTGGACGACTGAACACTGAAGCTTTCTTT. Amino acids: CASSFGRLNTEAFF.